A selection of T cell receptor beta chains follows, all from one sample in a study of radiotherapy plus CTLA-4 blockade in lung cancer. Repertoires were generated with immunoSEQ multiplex PCR, while TCRdb's copy carries only in-frame clones and drops some. The sample yields 30,000 to 35,000 clones, 70% seen once. The source was peripheral blood, collected from a patient treated with radiotherapy plus ipilimumab. The receptors were sampled from a human donor with non-small cell lung cancer who had stable disease on radiotherapy plus ipilimumab. Both conserved end residues are part of each CDR3. The D gene is left open where the match is weak. Clone size is stated in some rows and not others, as once, few, many or a class when expanded.

TRBV6-6,-,-,TRBJ1-2,TGTGCCAGCAGGGTTTCTACTTATGGCTACACCTTC,CASRVSTYGYTF
TRBV6-4,-,-,TRBJ2-2,TGTGCCAGCAGTGATGGGAGCGGACGAGGCACCGGGGAGCTGTTTTTT,CASSDGSGRGTGELFF
TRBV6-5,TRBD2,few,TRBJ2-2,TGTGCCAGCTCAACTAGCGGATTCACCGGGGAGCTGTTTTTT,CASSTSGFTGELFF
TRBV6-5,-,-,TRBJ1-2,TGTGCCAGCAGTTACAAATTGGCAGACTATGGCTACACCTTC,CASSYKLADYGYTF
TRBV28,TRBD2,-,TRBJ2-7,TGTGCCAGCAGGACTAGCGGGATTGCCGAGCAGTACTTC,CASRTSGIAEQYF
TRBV6-5,TRBD1,-,TRBJ2-2,TGTGCCACAAACCGGGACAGGGGCACCGGGGAGCTGTTTTTT,CATNRDRGTGELFF
TRBV5-1,TRBD1,-,TRBJ2-5,TGCGCCAGCAGCTTGAGACAGGGAGAAGAGACCCAGTACTTC,CASSLRQGEETQYF
TRBV5-1,-,-,TRBJ2-3,TGCGCCAGCAGCTTGGTATCTGCAGCCGCAGATACGCAGTATTTT,CASSLVSAAADTQYF
TRBV7-9,-,-,TRBJ2-7,TGTGCCAGCAGCCCAAACGGGCGGAGCTACGAGCAGTACTTC,CASSPNGRSYEQYF
TRBV11-2,-,-,TRBJ2-7,TGTGCCAGCAGCTTAGTAGGCGGATACGAGCAGTACTTC,CASSLVGGYEQYF
TRBV5-4,-,-,TRBJ1-2,TGTGCCAGCAGCCATAGGAGGTTTGGCGAGTCTAACTATGGCTACACCTTC,CASSHRRFGESNYGYTF
TRBV29-1,-,few,TRBJ2-5,TGCAGCGTTGGGGCACCTCGTGAGACCCAGTACTTC,CSVGAPRETQYF
TRBV5-6,-,few,TRBJ1-1,TGTGCCAGCACCGGCGGGACATGGAGAATGGGAACTGAAGCTTTCTTT,CASTGGTWRMGTEAFF
TRBV21-1,-,-,TRBJ1-5,TGTGCCAGCACCAAATTTTTGGGTAGCGGGACACCGAATCAGCCCCAGCATTTT,CASTKFLGSGTPNQPQHF
TRBV15,TRBD1,-,TRBJ1-6,TGTGCCACCAGCATATACAGGGGTTCGGATTCACCCCTCCACTTT,CATSIYRGSDSPLHF
TRBV5-4,-,-,TRBJ1-1,TGTGCCAGCAGGCCGACAGTCGGTAGTATTGAAGCTTTCTTT,CASRPTVGSIEAFF
TRBV4-2,TRBD1,once,TRBJ2-5,TGTGCCAGCAGCCAAGCCCGGGACAGGGGCGAGACCCAGTACTTC,CASSQARDRGETQYF
TRBV27,TRBD2,-,TRBJ2-2,TGTGCCAGCAGTTCCGGGACTAGCGGGAAGATGACCGGGGAGCTGTTTTTT,CASSSGTSGKMTGELFF
TRBV11-3,TRBD2,-,TRBJ2-1,TGTGCCAGCAGCCCTCGACTAGCGGGAGGGTTCAATGAGCAGTTCTTC,CASSPRLAGGFNEQFF
TRBV28,TRBD1,-,TRBJ2-7,TGTGCCAGCAGCTCGACAGGGACAGGGGGGTACGAGCAGTACTTC,CASSSTGTGGYEQYF
TRBV25-1,-,few,TRBJ1-4,TGTGCCAGCAGTGTCACCTCAGGGGCAACTAATGAAAAACTGTTTTTT,CASSVTSGATNEKLFF
TRBV6-1,-,-,TRBJ1-5,TGTGCCAGCAGTCTCACAAGGGGTAATCAGCCCCAGCATTTT,CASSLTRGNQPQHF
TRBV6-1,TRBD2,-,TRBJ2-2,TGTGCCAGCAGTCCCAGCGGGAGTAAATGGGAGCTGTTTTTT,CASSPSGSKWELFF
TRBV5-4,-,-,TRBJ2-7,TGTGCCAGCAGCAGGTCCAGGGGAGTACGGTCCTACGAGCAGTACTTC,CASSRSRGVRSYEQYF